This T cell receptor beta chain derives from a study of vaccination and CD4 T cells after COVID-19. Looking at the study overall: Each enrolled participant received a two-dose regimen of either BNT162b2 or mRNA-1273 vaccine.

Treatment meaning: 10-day PBMC culture with coronavirus spike peptide pools or control peptides (ViraFEST assay). Before the COVID-19 pandemic (2011-2018), CD4+ T cells were obtained from the unexposed donor. ViraFEST grew antigen-specific T cells using peptide pools, then sequenced TCRs. Per-well cultures of two million PBMCs received 8 to 10 IU/ml IL-2 and about 9.6 ug/ml peptide pools. With the Oncomine TCR Beta short-read assay, DNA from cultured CD4+ T cells was sequenced. The source of extracted genomic DNA was cultured CD4+ T cells. TCRdb itself ran the PCR reads through MiXCR, one entry per CDR3 protein. The data contain roughly 8,100 distinct CDR3 sequences, 45% of them singletons. Germline values: CDR1 SQVTM, CDR2 ANQGSEA. V lost 5 bases and J 4 bases, leaving 9 bases between the germline ends. The CDR3 is 11 residues long. This clonotype was detected only a few times. The antigen is not known.

This chain links TRBV29-1 with TRBJ2-7; D is possibly TRBD2 (5 bases). This TCR derives from a human donor in good health. Sequencing was done on a sample of CD4+ T cells from blood, cultured in vitro. The CDR3 protein is CSVRGRYEQYF. The CDR3 DNA is TGCAGCGTTCGAGGGCGGTACGAGCAGTACTTC.